These T cell receptor beta chains were read from a single sample in a study of cytomegalovirus exposure and HLA in healthy donors. Sequencing was performed with immunoSEQ multiplex PCR; in TCRdb, only in-frame clones are kept and a portion is missing. The data hold around 140,000 clones, with around four fifths observed a single time. Sample: PBMCs. The source is a woman between 50 and 59 years old in good health and CMV-seropositive. Both conserved end residues are part of each CDR3. The D gene is left open where the match is weak. Only some rows state a clone size, as once, few, many or a class for expanded clones.

J	V	size	D	CDR3	DNA
TRBJ1-2	TRBV10-3	.	TRBD1	CASEHRGTSLGYTF	TGTGCCAGCGAACACAGGGGAACATCTCTTGGCTACACCTTC
TRBJ2-1	TRBV4-1	.	TRBD1	CASSQDGGTGTYNEQFF	TGCGCCAGCAGCCAAGATGGGGGGACAGGGACCTACAATGAGCAGTTCTTC
TRBJ1-1	TRBV29-1	.	.	CSVTGGVEAFF	TGCAGCGTGACCGGGGGGGTTGAAGCTTTCTTT
TRBJ2-6	TRBV15	.	.	CATSRDRRRWGRANVLTF	TGTGCCACCAGCAGAGATCGGCGGAGGTGGGGTAGGGCCAACGTCCTGACTTTC
TRBJ2-7	TRBV11-2	few	.	CASSYSTGLGYEQYF	TGTGCCAGCAGCTATTCTACAGGCCTCGGCTACGAGCAGTACTTC
TRBJ1-4	TRBV5-1	.	TRBD1	CASARPGQELTTNEKLFF	TGCGCCAGCGCCAGACCAGGACAGGAACTAACAACTAATGAAAAACTGTTTTTT
TRBJ2-6	TRBV25-1	.	TRBD1	CATAPGTGKSSGANGLTF	TGTGCCACCGCTCCCGGGACAGGCAAAAGCTCTGGGGCCAACGGCCTGACTTTC
TRBJ2-3	TRBV27	.	TRBD1	CASSFWQGAGEKTDTQYF	TGTGCCAGCAGTTTTTGGCAGGGGGCGGGTGAGAAAACAGATACGCAGTATTTT
TRBJ1-6	TRBV2	.	.	CASTAEVGDNSPLHF	TGTGCCAGCACCGCGGAGGTAGGAGATAATTCACCCCTCCACTTT
TRBJ2-7	TRBV5-4	.	TRBD1	CASSHDRANEQYF	TGTGCCAGCAGCCACGACAGGGCCAACGAGCAGTACTTC
TRBJ2-7	TRBV27	once	.	CASSLKGANEQYF	TGTGCCAGCAGTTTGAAAGGGGCCAACGAGCAGTACTTC
TRBJ2-1	TRBV5-1	.	.	CASETGSGLANEQFF	TGCGCCAGCGAAACCGGGAGTGGTCTTGCCAATGAGCAGTTCTTC
TRBJ2-5	TRBV10-1	.	.	CASSESRGLAKETQYF	TGCGCCAGCAGTGAGTCCAGGGGTCTAGCCAAAGAGACCCAGTACTTC
TRBJ2-3	TRBV7-2	.	TRBD2	CASSSLADSTDTQYF	TGTGCCAGCAGTTCACTAGCGGATTCCACAGATACGCAGTATTTT
TRBJ2-5	TRBV7-9	.	TRBD1	CASSSQGAVQETQYF	TGTGCCAGCAGCAGTCAGGGGGCTGTCCAAGAGACCCAGTACTTC
TRBJ2-3	TRBV4-1	.	.	CASSHRVSPTDTQYF	TGCGCCAGCAGTCACAGGGTTTCCCCCACAGATACGCAGTATTTT
TRBJ1-1	TRBV5-1	.	.	CASSLTLQGKTEAFF	TGCGCCAGCAGCTTGACCCTACAGGGAAAGACTGAAGCTTTCTTT
TRBJ1-5	TRBV7-8	.	.	CASSLGGGIYSNQPQHF	TGTGCCAGCAGCTTAGGTGGGGGGATATATAGCAATCAGCCCCAGCATTTT
TRBJ2-2	TRBV7-7	.	.	CASSLALVGAGGELFF	TGTGCTAGCAGCTTAGCTCTCGTGGGGGCTGGCGGGGAGCTGTTTTTT
TRBJ2-4	TRBV28	.	TRBD1	CASSFLFGQDRGNLAKNIQYF	TGTGCCAGCAGTTTCCTTTTTGGTCAGGACAGGGGCAATCTAGCCAAAAACATTCAGTACTTC
TRBJ1-5	TRBV15	few	.	CATSRDRGKSWPQHF	TGTGCCACCAGCAGAGATAGGGGGAAATCATGGCCCCAGCATTTT
TRBJ1-3	TRBV18	.	TRBD1	CASSPWTGDSGNTIYF	TGTGCCAGCTCACCCTGGACAGGGGACTCTGGAAACACCATATATTTT
TRBJ2-2	TRBV4-3	.	.	CASSQIGGGRDTGELFF	TGCGCCAGCAGCCAAATTGGGGGGGGGCGGGACACCGGGGAGCTGTTTTTT
TRBJ2-3	TRBV6-1	.	TRBD1	CASSDLWTGLSTSTDTQYF	TGTGCCAGCAGTGATTTATGGACAGGACTCAGCACTAGCACAGATACGCAGTATTTT
TRBJ1-4	TRBV9	.	.	CASSPQVAALEKLFF	TGTGCCAGCAGCCCCCAAGTCGCGGCCCTTGAAAAACTGTTTTTT
TRBJ2-2	TRBV6-1	.	TRBD1	CASRAGTANTGELFF	TGTGCCAGCAGGGCCGGGACAGCGAACACCGGGGAGCTGTTTTTT
TRBJ2-1	TRBV7-9	.	.	CATSSPTDEQFF	TGTGCCACTAGCAGTCCTACGGATGAGCAGTTCTTC
TRBJ1-2	TRBV6-5	.	.	CASSYRDSYGYTF	TGTGCCAGCAGTTACAGGGACTCCTATGGCTACACCTTC
TRBJ2-1	TRBV27	.	.	CASRAGSYNEQFF	TGTGCCAGCAGAGCAGGTTCCTACAATGAGCAGTTCTTC
TRBJ1-1	TRBV5-6	.	.	CASSLEGAMNTEAFF	TGTGCCAGCAGCTTGGAAGGGGCGATGAACACTGAAGCTTTCTTT
TRBJ1-5	TRBV15	.	.	CATSKSWAWPQHF	TGTGCCACCAGCAAATCCTGGGCCTGGCCCCAGCATTTT
TRBJ2-1	TRBV5-1	once	.	CASQTRPPSNEQFF	TGCGCCAGCCAGACTAGGCCTCCGTCCAATGAGCAGTTCTTC
TRBJ2-7	TRBV9	.	.	CASSAEGGGGGEQYF	TGTGCCAGCAGTGCCGAAGGGGGGGGCGGGGGAGAGCAGTACTTC